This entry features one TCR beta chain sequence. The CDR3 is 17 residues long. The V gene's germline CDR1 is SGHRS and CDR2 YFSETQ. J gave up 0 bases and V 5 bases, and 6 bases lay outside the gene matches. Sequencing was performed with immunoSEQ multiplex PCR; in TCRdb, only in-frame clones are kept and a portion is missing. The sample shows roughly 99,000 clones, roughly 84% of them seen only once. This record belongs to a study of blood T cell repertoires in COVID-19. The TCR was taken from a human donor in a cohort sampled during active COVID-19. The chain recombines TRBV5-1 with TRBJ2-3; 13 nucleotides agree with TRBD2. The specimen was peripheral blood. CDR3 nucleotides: TGCGCCAGCAGACCCGGGACTAGCGGGGTTAGCACAGATACGCAGTATTTT. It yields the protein CASRPGTSGVSTDTQYF.